A selection of T cell receptor beta chains follows, all from one sample in a study of shared clonotypes between healthy human individuals. Clones were sequenced by immunoSEQ multiplex PCR, and TCRdb holds only the in-frame ones, with some missing. The sample carries about 470,000 clones, roughly 80% recorded once. Sequenced material: PBMCs. The receptors were sampled from a woman between 40 and 55 years old in good health. Some clones in this sample may be carry-over from other donors' samples. CDR3s include the opening cysteine and the closing phenylalanine or tryptophan. A D gene is named only where the DNA matches it firmly. Not every row has a clone size; where given, it reads once, few, many or a size class.

.	13	TRBV29-1	TRBJ1-2	.	CSVSAGYGYGYTF	TGCAGCGTTTCCGCAGGGTACGGCTATGGCTACACCTTC
.	12	TRBV7-9	TRBJ2-3	.	CASSLLTDTQYF	TGTGCCAGCAGCTTATTAACAGATACGCAGTATTTT
TRBD1	15	TRBV7-9	TRBJ1-5	few	CASSSDRSFVQPQHF	TGTGCCAGCAGCTCGGACAGGAGTTTTGTTCAGCCCCAGCATTTT
TRBD2	18	TRBV5-4	TRBJ2-1	.	CASSLDTSGRADYNEQFF	TGTGCCAGCAGCTTGGATACTAGCGGGAGGGCCGACTACAATGAGCAGTTCTTC
TRBD1	14	TRBV6-6	TRBJ1-2	.	CASSYIQGTQGYTF	TGTGCCAGCAGTTATATACAGGGGACGCAAGGCTACACCTTC
TRBD2	14	TRBV7-8	TRBJ2-1	few	CASSTRTSGEKQFF	TGTGCCAGCAGCACCAGGACTAGCGGGGAAAAGCAGTTCTTC
.	12	TRBV5-1	TRBJ2-7	.	CASSSFAYEQYF	TGCGCCAGCAGTTCATTCGCCTACGAGCAGTACTTC
.	11	TRBV5-1	TRBJ1-2	.	CASSLGGGYTF	TGCGCCAGCAGCTTGGGGGGTGGCTACACCTTC
TRBD1	15	TRBV15	TRBJ2-7	.	CATSRDNQGADEQYF	TGTGCCACCAGCAGAGATAATCAGGGGGCAGACGAGCAGTACTTC
TRBD1	16	TRBV5-4	TRBJ2-7	.	CASSPPTGQGAGEQYF	TGTGCCAGCAGCCCACCGACCGGACAGGGGGCGGGAGAGCAGTACTTC
.	14	TRBV7-6	TRBJ2-1	.	CASSSGPTSNEQFF	TGTGCCAGCAGCTCCGGACCAACATCCAATGAGCAGTTCTTC
TRBD2	15	TRBV10-2	TRBJ2-2	.	CASRVTSGSDGELFF	TGCGCCAGCAGGGTCACTAGCGGGAGCGACGGGGAGCTGTTTTTT
TRBD2	16	TRBV19	TRBJ2-7	many	CASSIAGLAGAREQYF	TGTGCCAGTAGTATAGCGGGACTAGCGGGAGCTCGCGAGCAGTACTTC
.	15	TRBV10-1	TRBJ2-3	.	CASSEWAVGTDTQYF	TGCGCCAGCAGTGAATGGGCGGTGGGCACAGATACGCAGTATTTT
.	16	TRBV29-1	TRBJ2-6	many	CSAARDTDSGANVLTF	TGCAGCGCCGCCAGGGACACCGACTCTGGGGCCAACGTCCTGACTTTC
.	13	TRBV6-5	TRBJ2-1	.	CASSYRGHNEQFF	TGTGCCAGCAGTTATCGGGGACACAATGAGCAGTTCTTC
.	14	TRBV18	TRBJ1-4	.	CASSGGGRNEKLFF	TGTGCCAGCTCTGGGGGCGGCCGAAATGAAAAACTGTTTTTT
.	12	TRBV15	TRBJ2-7	.	CATSSRDNEQYF	TGTGCCACCAGCAGCAGGGACAACGAGCAGTACTTC
.	15	TRBV28	TRBJ2-7	.	CASSLSQGSTYEQYF	TGTGCCAGCAGTTTATCGCAGGGGTCTACCTACGAGCAGTACTTC
.	18	TRBV28	TRBJ1-6	.	CASSLRTNSGSNNSPLHF	TGTGCCAGCAGTCTTCGGACAAACAGCGGGAGTAATAATTCACCCCTCCACTTT